This TCR beta chain emerged from a study of shared clonotypes between healthy human individuals. The CDR3 totals 14 residues. Germline V gene data show CDR1 as ENHRY and CDR2 as SYGVKD. V gave up 6 bases and J gave up 2 bases; unmatched junction bases: 3. To note about this clone: What it binds is unknown.

Study-wide findings and caveats: Naive subsets generally exceeded memory subsets in estimated richness.

How the authors handled the data: Filtering differed because ImmunoSEQ produced junction-only sequences that carried no quality scores. Assay: immunoSEQ multiplex PCR; the TCRdb copy retains only in-frame clones and omits some. The DNA gave D and trimming, while V, J and clone size come from that table. The table lists approximately 1,500,000 clones, roughly 96% of them singletons. Recent acute infections and vaccinations were absent in the healthy HIV-negative adult donors. The sequence was obtained from a man aged 30-40 years in good health. The sequenced sample consisted of naive CD4+ T cells sorted from blood. Documented subset: CD45RA+ positively selected. The rearrangement links TRBV10-3 to TRBJ1-3; 8 bases are shared with TRBD1. In nucleotides, the CDR3 is TGTGCCATCAGAGGACAGGGACCTGGAAACACCATATATTTT. Its protein product is CAIRGQGPGNTIYF.